The 14 T cell receptor beta chains given below trace back to one sample, sequenced in a study of T-cell reconstitution after alpha-beta-depleted transplantation in children. Unique molecular identifiers were built into the TCRbeta library. TCRdb re-analysed the PCR reads in MiXCR, keeping a single row per CDR3 protein. The top ten hold approximately 40% of the sample, which has under 250,000 distinct CDR3 sequences, around a sixth seen once. The starting material was PBMCs, mostly from graft donor cells, obtained 360 days after TCRalphabeta/CD19-depleted stem cell transplant. These receptors were obtained from a male patient aged 2-9 years who had a stem cell transplant for acute lymphoblastic leukemia, so the T cells may come from the graft donor.

The chain recombines TRBV27 with TRBJ2-7; 9 nucleotides agree with TRBD1. V shed 7 bases, J shed 5 bases, and the junction held 6 bases outside the gene matches. The germline V gene encodes CDR1 MNHEY and CDR2 SMNVEV (reference sequence). This CDR3 is built from 13 residues. CDR3 sequence: CASTHRGRHEQYF. The CDR3 DNA follows: TGTGCCAGCACACACAGGGGGCGGCACGAGCAGTACTTC.

In nucleotides, the CDR3 is TGTGCCATCAGGTTGAGCGGGGACTCTGGGGCCAACGTCCTGACTTTC. It yields the protein CAIRLSGDSGANVLTF. The chain carries TRBV10-3 and TRBJ2-6, with 7 positions matching TRBD2. Per the germline V gene, CDR1 is ENHRY and CDR2 is SYGVKD. The CDR3 totals 16 residues. The junction had 5 bases not matched to a gene; V was cut back by 6 bases and J by 0 bases.

Only a few counts were recorded for this clonotype. The gene calls are TRBV25-1 and TRBJ1-5; 9 bases map to TRBD1. Per the germline V gene, CDR1 is MGHDK and CDR2 is SYGVNS. CDR3 length equals 14 residues. Trimming cost V 3 bases and J 8 bases; bases outside gene matches: 5. The CDR3, as DNA: TGTGCCAGCAGTGATCGGGACAGGGAAGAGCCCCAGCATTTT. Translated: CASSDRDREEPQHF.

The J gene is TRBJ2-7, the V gene TRBV12-3 or TRBV12-4; the D is unclear. Trimming removed 5 bases at V and 3 bases at J, with 5 bases between. The CDR3 runs to 11 residues. In DNA form, the CDR3 reads TGTGCCAGCAGTATAGGCTACGAGCAGTACTTC. Translated: CASSIGYEQYF.

The CDR3 protein is CASSLMSGDRDTEAFF. The CDR3 region has the DNA TGTGCCAGCAGTTTAATGTCGGGGGACAGGGACACTGAAGCTTTCTTT. This chain connects TRBV12-3 or TRBV12-4 to TRBJ1-1; 9 bases align to TRBD1. V dropped 2 bases and J dropped 3; count of bases not matched to a gene: 7. The CDR3 consists of 16 residues.

The rearrangement joins TRBV6-2 or TRBV6-3 to TRBJ2-2; 8 bases match TRBD1. Germline V CDR1 and CDR2: MNHEY, SVGEGT. There are 14 residues in the CDR3. Losses at the gene ends were 6 bases for V and 8 bases for J; bases not matched to a gene: 8. The CDR3 here is CASRITGGKGELFF. The CDR3 bases are TGTGCCAGCAGGATAACAGGGGGAAAGGGGGAGCTGTTTTTT.

The rearrangement uses TRBV11-2 and TRBJ2-1; D is perhaps TRBD1 or TRBD2 (7 bases each). V lost 5 bases, J lost 8 bases, and 22 bases lay in between. Germline values: CDR1 SGHAT, CDR2 FQNNGV. There are 16 residues in the CDR3. CDR3 nucleotide sequence: TGTGCCAGCAGCCCGAGGGACGGCAGGGGGGGAGATGAGCAGTTCTTC. Translation gives CASSPRDGRGGDEQFF.

In this sample, this clonotype turned up many times. The chain recombines TRBV12-3 or TRBV12-4 with TRBJ2-2, with D unclear. The CDR3 sequence is 14 residues long. The V gene lost 3 bases and the J gene lost 1 base, with 6 bases spanning the gap. CDR3 protein: CASSFDQNTGELFF. For the CDR3, the DNA is TGTGCCAGCAGTTTTGATCAGAACACCGGGGAGCTGTTTTTT.

Only a few counts were recorded for this clonotype. The CDR3 here is CATSTYRQGNQPQHF. The CDR3 nucleotides read TGTGCCACCAGCACTTACCGACAGGGTAATCAGCCCCAGCATTTT. The V call is TRBV15, the J call TRBJ1-5; 7 bases match TRBD1. Germline lookup yields CDR1 LNHNV and CDR2 YYDKDF (reference sequence). The CDR3 extends over 15 amino acids. Trimming removed 4 bases from V and 4 bases from J; junction bases left unmatched: 7.

The chain carries TRBV7-2 and TRBJ2-5, with 8 bases that match TRBD2. The CDR3 extends over 14 amino acids. Germline CDR1 reads SGHTA; CDR2 reads FQGNSA. Trimming cost V 2 bases and J 3 bases; bases outside gene matches: 2. The CDR3 nucleotides are TGTGCCAGCAGCTTACACGGGGGGGAAGAGACCCAGTACTTC. Its translation: CASSLHGGEETQYF.

V and J are TRBV7-9 and TRBJ2-3, with D possibly matching TRBD1 (7 bases). V shed 5 bases and J shed 6 bases, with 15 bases lying between them. Per germline, CDR1 SEHNR and CDR2 FQNEAQ (reference sequence). This CDR3 region has 14 residues. The CDR3 DNA sequence: TGTGCCAGCAGCCCCTGGGACAGCGGGGATACGCAGTATTTT. Translation gives CASSPWDSGDTQYF.

V and J are TRBV13 and TRBJ1-4; 7 nucleotides match TRBD1. Germline loops: CDR1 PRHDT, CDR2 FYEKMQ (reference sequence). The CDR3 is 18 residues long. V lost 5 bases, J lost 4 bases, and 16 bases stayed unmatched. The CDR3: CASSPYRKGGTVNEKLFF. CDR3 nucleotides: TGTGCCAGCAGCCCATACCGCAAAGGCGGGACAGTTAATGAAAAACTGTTTTTT.

This clonotype was counted between two and nine times. V is TRBV12-3 or TRBV12-4 and J is TRBJ2-2, with D perhaps matching TRBD1 (5 bases). V was cut by 6 bases and J by 5 bases, with 13 bases left in between. The CDR3 contains 14 residues. CDR3 nucleotides: TGTGCCAGCAGCCTGGGCAGGGAAACCGGGGAGCTGTTTTTT. Its protein is CASSLGRETGELFF.

The chain links TRBV29-1 to TRBJ2-1; D not resolved. Deletions cut 1 base from V and 6 bases from J, with 7 bases between. Germline values: CDR1 SQVTM, CDR2 ANQGSEA. This CDR3 has 12 amino acids. Here the CDR3 reads CSVEAPSNEQFF. The DNA of the CDR3 is TGCAGCGTTGAAGCCCCTAGCAATGAGCAGTTCTTC.